This TCR beta chain stems from a study of shared clonotypes between healthy human individuals. Study-wide background: Those who served as donors were a couple of women and three men between the ages of 18 and 49. Plates per donor: three CD4 naive, three CD4 memory, two CD8 naive, one CD8 memory.

Data came from immunoSEQ multiplex PCR; TCRdb stores just in-frame clones and leaves some out. The sample holds some 1.5 million clones, 98% seen once. The germline gives CDR1 KGHSH, CDR2 LQKENI. The CDR3 loop spans 15 amino acids. V lost 4 bases and J 0 bases, leaving 10 bases between the germline ends. The sequenced sample consisted of naive CD4+ T cells sorted from blood. As for subset: CD45RA+ positively selected. The clonotype comes from a man aged 25-40 years in good health. The rearrangement joins TRBV18 to TRBJ1-5; D gene uncertain. The CDR3 region has the DNA TGTGCCAGCTCACTCGGTCAGAATAGCAATCAGCCCCAGCATTTT. Its translation is CASSLGQNSNQPQHF.